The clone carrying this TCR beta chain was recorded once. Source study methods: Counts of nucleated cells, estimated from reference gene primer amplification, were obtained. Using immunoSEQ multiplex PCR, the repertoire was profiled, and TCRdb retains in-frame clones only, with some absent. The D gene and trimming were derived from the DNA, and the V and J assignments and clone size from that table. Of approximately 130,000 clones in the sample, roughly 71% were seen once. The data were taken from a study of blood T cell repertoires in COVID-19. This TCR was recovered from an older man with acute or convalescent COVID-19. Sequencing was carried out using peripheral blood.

The CDR3 DNA follows: TGCGCCAGCAGCCAAGAACAGGGTGGTGGAAAACTGTTTTTT. Its translation: CASSQEQGGGKLFF. The chain carries TRBV4-3 and TRBJ1-4; D is possibly TRBD1 (6 bases). V lost 0 bases and J 10 bases, leaving 12 bases between the germline ends. Germline CDR1 and CDR2: LGHNA and YSLEER. The CDR3 consists of 14 residues.